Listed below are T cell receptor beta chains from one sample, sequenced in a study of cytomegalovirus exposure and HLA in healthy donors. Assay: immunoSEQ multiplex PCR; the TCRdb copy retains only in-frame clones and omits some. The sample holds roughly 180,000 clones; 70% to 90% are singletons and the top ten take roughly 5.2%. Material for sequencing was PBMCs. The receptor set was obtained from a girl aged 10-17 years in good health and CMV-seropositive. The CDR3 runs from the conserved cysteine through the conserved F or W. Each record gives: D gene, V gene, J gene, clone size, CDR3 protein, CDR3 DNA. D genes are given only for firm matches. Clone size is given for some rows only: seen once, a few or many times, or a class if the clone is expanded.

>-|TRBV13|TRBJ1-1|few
CASSLGSGGSEAFF
TGTGCCAGCAGCTTAGGCTCGGGGGGCTCTGAAGCTTTCTTT
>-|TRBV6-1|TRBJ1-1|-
CASSRGDTEAFF
TGTGCCAGCAGTAGGGGCGACACTGAAGCTTTCTTT
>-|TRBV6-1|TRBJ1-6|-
CASSGGTGTGDNSPLHF
TGTGCCAGCAGTGGCGGTACCGGGACGGGGGATAATTCACCCCTCCACTTT
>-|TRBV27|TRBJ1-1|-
CASSSTSNTEAFF
TGTGCCAGCAGTTCTACGTCGAACACTGAAGCTTTCTTT
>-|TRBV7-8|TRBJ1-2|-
CASSLGQQGTYGYTF
TGTGCCAGCAGCTTAGGGCAACAGGGTACCTATGGCTACACCTTC
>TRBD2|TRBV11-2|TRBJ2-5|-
CASSRAGEIQETQYF
TGTGCCAGCAGCAGGGCGGGGGAAATACAAGAGACCCAGTACTTC
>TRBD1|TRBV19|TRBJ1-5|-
CASSIGDRGVPIDQPQHF
TGTGCCAGTAGTATTGGGGACAGGGGTGTACCCATCGATCAGCCCCAGCATTTT
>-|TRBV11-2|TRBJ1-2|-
CASSLLTGFSDGYTF
TGTGCCAGCAGCTTACTAACAGGGTTTAGTGATGGCTACACCTTC
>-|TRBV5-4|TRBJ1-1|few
CASSLDSTEAFF
TGTGCCAGCAGCTTGGACTCCACTGAAGCTTTCTTT
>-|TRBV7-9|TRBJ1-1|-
CASSSGHPEAFF
TGTGCCAGCAGCTCAGGACATCCTGAAGCTTTCTTT
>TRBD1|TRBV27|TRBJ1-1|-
CASSLAPGGTEAFF
TGTGCCAGCAGTTTAGCTCCAGGGGGCACTGAAGCTTTCTTT
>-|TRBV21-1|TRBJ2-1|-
CAISVLWFF
TGTGCCATCTCGGTGCTTTGGTTCTTC
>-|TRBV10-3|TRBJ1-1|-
CAARQWNTEAFF
TGTGCCGCCCGCCAGTGGAACACTGAAGCTTTCTTT
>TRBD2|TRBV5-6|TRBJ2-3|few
CASSVLPGLAGNTQYF
TGTGCCAGCAGCGTCCTACCGGGACTAGCGGGTAATACGCAGTATTTT
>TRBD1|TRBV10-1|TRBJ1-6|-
CASTAGGGSPLHF
TGCGCCAGCACCGCAGGGGGAGGTTCACCCCTCCACTTT
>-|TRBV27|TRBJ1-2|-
CASSFDAGVYGYTF
TGTGCCAGCAGTTTCGATGCAGGGGTCTATGGCTACACCTTC
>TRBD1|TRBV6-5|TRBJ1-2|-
CASSWTGGYGYTF
TGTGCCAGCAGTTGGACAGGGGGATATGGCTACACCTTC
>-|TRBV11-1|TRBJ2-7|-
CASSLKGQGSYEQYF
TGTGCCAGCAGCTTAAAGGGGCAGGGCTCCTACGAGCAGTACTTC
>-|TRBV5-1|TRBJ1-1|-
CASSLGVTEAFF
TGCGCCAGCAGCTTGGGAGTCACTGAAGCTTTCTTT
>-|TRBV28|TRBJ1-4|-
CASSAAGDLGEKLFF
TGTGCCAGCAGCGCTGCGGGAGACTTGGGGGAAAAACTGTTTTTT
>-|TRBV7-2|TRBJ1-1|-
CASSLGGVRRTEAFF
TGTGCCAGCAGCTTGGGAGGGGTAAGGAGGACTGAAGCTTTCTTT
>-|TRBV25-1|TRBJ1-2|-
CASSSEAGIYGYTF
TGTGCCAGCAGCTCGGAGGCGGGGATTTATGGCTACACCTTC
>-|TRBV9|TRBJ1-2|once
CASSVAPSGGYTF
TGTGCCAGCAGCGTAGCCCCGTCAGGAGGCTACACCTTC
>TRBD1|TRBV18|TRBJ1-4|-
CASSQGALGEKLFF
TGTGCCAGCTCCCAGGGGGCACTGGGTGAAAAACTGTTTTTT
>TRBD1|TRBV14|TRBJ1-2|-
CASRRTGPNYGYTF
TGTGCCAGCAGAAGGACAGGCCCAAACTATGGCTACACCTTC
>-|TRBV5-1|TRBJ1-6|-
CASSPYSSYNSPLHF
TGCGCCAGCAGCCCGTATAGCTCCTATAATTCACCCCTCCACTTT
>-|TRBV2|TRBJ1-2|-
CASSATNYGYTF
TGTGCCAGCAGTGCTACTAACTATGGCTACACCTTC
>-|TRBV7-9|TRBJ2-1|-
CASSYRDSYNEQFF
TGTGCCAGCAGCTACCGGGACTCATACAATGAGCAGTTCTTC
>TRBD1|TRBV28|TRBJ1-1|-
CASSWDSGRTEAFF
TGTGCCAGCAGTTGGGACAGTGGGAGGACTGAAGCTTTCTTT
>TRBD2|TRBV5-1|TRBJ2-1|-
CASSALTSGGGLFF
TGCGCCAGCAGCGCGCTAACTAGCGGGGGGGGCCTGTTCTTC
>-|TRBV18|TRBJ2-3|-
CASSQTRQVGLDTQYF
TGTGCCAGCTCACAGACTAGGCAGGTTGGGTTAGATACGCAGTATTTT
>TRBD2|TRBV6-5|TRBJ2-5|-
CASSPPGLVVTQYF
TGTGCCAGCAGCCCCCCGGGACTAGTGGTGACCCAGTACTTC